The TCR beta chain under discussion was sequenced for a study of blood T cell repertoires in COVID-19. Per the original methods: The authors estimated nucleated cell counts from reference gene primer amplification. Profiled with immunoSEQ multiplex PCR; TCRdb holds only in-frame clones, not every one. Clone size and the V and J calls come from that table; the DNA yielded D and trimming. The sample yields around 470,000 clones, 90% seen once. The germline V gene has CDR1 MDHEN and CDR2 SYDVKM. The CDR3 sequence is 16 residues long. V dropped 1 base and J dropped 3 bases, with 15 bases sitting between them. Two negative PCRs, clearance, or symptom resolution characterized the recovered Cohort 3 donors.

The genes are TRBV28 and TRBJ1-2, with D possibly TRBD1 on 5 matching bases. The source of this sequence is a young man who had recovered from COVID-19. The source material was PBMCs or T cells enriched from blood (not recorded which). DNA for the CDR3: TGTGCCAGCAGTTTATTTTCGACAGCAGAATACTATGGCTACACCTTC. Its protein product is CASSLFSTAEYYGYTF.